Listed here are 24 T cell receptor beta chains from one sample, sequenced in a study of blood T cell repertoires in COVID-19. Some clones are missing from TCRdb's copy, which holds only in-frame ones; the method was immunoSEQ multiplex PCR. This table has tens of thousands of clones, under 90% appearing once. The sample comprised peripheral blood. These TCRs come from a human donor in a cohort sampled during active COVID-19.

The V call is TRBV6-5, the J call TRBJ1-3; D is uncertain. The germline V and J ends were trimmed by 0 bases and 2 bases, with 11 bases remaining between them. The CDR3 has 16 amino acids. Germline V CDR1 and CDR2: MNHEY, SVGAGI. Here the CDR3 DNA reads TGTGCCAGCAGTTACTCGGTTGATACAGCTGGAAACACCATATATTTT. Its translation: CASSYSVDTAGNTIYF.

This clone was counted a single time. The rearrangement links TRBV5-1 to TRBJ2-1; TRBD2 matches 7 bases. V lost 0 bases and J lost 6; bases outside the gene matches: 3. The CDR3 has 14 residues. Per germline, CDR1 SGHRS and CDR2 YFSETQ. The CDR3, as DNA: TGCGCCAGCAGCTTGGGCCTAGCGGTCAATGAGCAGTTCTTC. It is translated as CASSLGLAVNEQFF.

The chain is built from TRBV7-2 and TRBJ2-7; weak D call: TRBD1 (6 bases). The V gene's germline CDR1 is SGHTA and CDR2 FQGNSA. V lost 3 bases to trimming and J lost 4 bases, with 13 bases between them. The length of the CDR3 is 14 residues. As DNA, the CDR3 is TGTGCCAGCAGCTTCCAGGGGATAGGGTACGAGCAGTACTTC. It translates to CASSFQGIGYEQYF.

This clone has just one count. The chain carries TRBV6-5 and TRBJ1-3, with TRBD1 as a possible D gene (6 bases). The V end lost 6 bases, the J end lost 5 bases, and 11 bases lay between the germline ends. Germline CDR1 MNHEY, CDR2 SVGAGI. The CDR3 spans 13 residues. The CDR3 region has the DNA TGTGCCAGCAGACCCCAGGGGAGAAACACCATATATTTT. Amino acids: CASRPQGRNTIYF.

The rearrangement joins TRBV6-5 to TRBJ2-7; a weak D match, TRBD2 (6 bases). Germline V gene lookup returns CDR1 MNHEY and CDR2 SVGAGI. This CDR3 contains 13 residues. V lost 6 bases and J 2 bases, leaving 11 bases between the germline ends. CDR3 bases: TGTGCCAGCAGGCGGGACCGAACCTACGAGCAGTACTTC. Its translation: CASRRDRTYEQYF.

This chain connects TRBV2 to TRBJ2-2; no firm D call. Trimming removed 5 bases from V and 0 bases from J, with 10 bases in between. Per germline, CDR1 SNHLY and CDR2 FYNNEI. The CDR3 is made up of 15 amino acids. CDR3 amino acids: CASSQHGANTGELFF. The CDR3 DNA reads TGTGCCAGCAGTCAACATGGAGCGAACACCGGGGAGCTGTTTTTT.

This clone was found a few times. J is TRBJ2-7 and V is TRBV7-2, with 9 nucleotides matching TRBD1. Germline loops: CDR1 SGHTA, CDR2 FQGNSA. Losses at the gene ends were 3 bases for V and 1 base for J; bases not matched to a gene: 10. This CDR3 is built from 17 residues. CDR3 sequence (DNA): TGTGCCAGCAGCTTCGTTACAGGGGGCGCAGGGTCCTACGAGCAGTACTTC. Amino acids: CASSFVTGGAGSYEQYF. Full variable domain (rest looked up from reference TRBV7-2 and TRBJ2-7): GAGVSQSPSNKVTEKGKDVELRCDPISGHTALYWYRQSLGQGLEFLIYFQGNSAPDKSGLPSDRFSAERTGGSVSTLTIQRTQQEDSAVYLCASSFVTGGAGSYEQYFGPGTRLTVT.

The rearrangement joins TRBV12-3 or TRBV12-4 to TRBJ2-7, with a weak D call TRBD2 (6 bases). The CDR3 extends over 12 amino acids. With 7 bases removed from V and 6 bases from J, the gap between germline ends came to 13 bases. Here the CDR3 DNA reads TGTGCCAGCACTCGGGACTGGTCCGAGCAGTACTTC. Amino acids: CASTRDWSEQYF.

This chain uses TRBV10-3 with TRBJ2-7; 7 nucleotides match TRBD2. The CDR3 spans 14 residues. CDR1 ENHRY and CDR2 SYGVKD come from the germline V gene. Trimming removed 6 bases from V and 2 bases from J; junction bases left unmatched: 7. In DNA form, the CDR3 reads TGTGCCATCAGGGCGGGAGCGGGGACCTACGAGCAGTACTTC. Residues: CAIRAGAGTYEQYF.

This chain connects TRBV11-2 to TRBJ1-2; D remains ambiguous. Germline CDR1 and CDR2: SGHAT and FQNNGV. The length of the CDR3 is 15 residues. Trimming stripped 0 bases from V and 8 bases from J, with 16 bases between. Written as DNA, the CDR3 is TGTGCCAGCAGCTTAGATATTTCGGGGTCTCGGGGCTACACCTTC. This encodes CASSLDISGSRGYTF. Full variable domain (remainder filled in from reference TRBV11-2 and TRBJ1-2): EAGVAQSPRYKIIEKRQSVAFWCNPISGHATLYWYQQILGQGPKLLIQFQNNGVVDDSQLPKDRFSAERLKGVDSTLKIQPAKLEDSAVYLCASSLDISGSRGYTFGSGTRLTVV.

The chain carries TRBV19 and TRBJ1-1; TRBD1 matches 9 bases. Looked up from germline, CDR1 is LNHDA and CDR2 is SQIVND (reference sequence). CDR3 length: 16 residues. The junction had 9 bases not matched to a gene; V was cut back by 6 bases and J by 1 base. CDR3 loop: CASSNLQGARNTEAFF. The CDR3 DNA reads TGTGCCAGTAGCAACCTACAGGGGGCGAGGAACACTGAAGCTTTCTTT.

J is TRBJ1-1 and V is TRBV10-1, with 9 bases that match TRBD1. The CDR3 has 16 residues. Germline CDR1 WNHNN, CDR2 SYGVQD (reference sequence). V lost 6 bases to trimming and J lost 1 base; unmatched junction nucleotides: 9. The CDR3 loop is CASSATGGRGNTEAFF. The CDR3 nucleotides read TGCGCCAGCAGCGCTACAGGGGGCCGAGGGAACACTGAAGCTTTCTTT.

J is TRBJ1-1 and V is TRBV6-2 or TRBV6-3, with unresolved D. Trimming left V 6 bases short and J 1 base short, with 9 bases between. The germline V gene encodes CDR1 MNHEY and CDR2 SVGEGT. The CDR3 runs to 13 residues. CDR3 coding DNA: TGTGCCAGCAGCCTTACAACGAACACTGAAGCTTTCTTT. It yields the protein CASSLTTNTEAFF.

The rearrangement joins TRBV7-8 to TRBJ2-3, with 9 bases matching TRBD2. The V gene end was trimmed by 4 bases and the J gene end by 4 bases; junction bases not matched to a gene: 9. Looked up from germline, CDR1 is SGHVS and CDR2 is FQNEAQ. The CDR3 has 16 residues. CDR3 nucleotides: TGTGCCAGCAGCTCTTTCGGCGGGGGGGCCCCAGATACGCAGTATTTT. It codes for CASSSFGGGAPDTQYF.

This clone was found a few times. Written as DNA, the CDR3 is TGTGCCAGCAGCTTGGCAGGGGCTCCCGTCTCCTACGAGCAGTACTTC. This gives the protein CASSLAGAPVSYEQYF. The rearrangement links TRBV5-4 to TRBJ2-7; possible D gene TRBD1, 6 bases. The CDR3 covers 16 residues. The germline gives CDR1 SGHNT, CDR2 YYREEE (reference sequence). Trimming took off 0 bases at V and 0 bases at J, with 13 bases between the two ends.

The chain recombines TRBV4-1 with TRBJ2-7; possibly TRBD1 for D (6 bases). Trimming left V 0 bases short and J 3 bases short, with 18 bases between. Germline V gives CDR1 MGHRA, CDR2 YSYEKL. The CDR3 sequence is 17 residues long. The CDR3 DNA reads TGCGCCAGCAGCCAAGATCAAACCGGGACACGGAGCTACGAGCAGTACTTC. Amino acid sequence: CASSQDQTGTRSYEQYF.

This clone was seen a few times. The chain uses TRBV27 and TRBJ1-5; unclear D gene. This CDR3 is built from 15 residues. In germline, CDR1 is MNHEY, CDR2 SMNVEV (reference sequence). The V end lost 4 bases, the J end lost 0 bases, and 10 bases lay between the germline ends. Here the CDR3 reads CASSWRGYSNQPQHF. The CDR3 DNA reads TGTGCCAGCAGTTGGCGGGGTTATAGCAATCAGCCCCAGCATTTT.

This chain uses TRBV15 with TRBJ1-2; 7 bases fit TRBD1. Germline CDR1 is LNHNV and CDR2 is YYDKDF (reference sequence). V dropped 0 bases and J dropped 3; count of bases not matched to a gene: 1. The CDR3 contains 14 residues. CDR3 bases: TGTGCCACCAGCAGAGAGACAGGGTACTATGGCTACACCTTC. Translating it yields CATSRETGYYGYTF. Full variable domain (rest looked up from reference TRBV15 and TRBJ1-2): DAMVIQNPRYQVTQFGKPVTLSCSQTLNHNVMYWYQQKSSQAPKLLFHYYDKDFNNEADTPDNFQSRRPNTSFCFLDIRSPGLGDTAMYLCATSRETGYYGYTFGSGTRLTVV.

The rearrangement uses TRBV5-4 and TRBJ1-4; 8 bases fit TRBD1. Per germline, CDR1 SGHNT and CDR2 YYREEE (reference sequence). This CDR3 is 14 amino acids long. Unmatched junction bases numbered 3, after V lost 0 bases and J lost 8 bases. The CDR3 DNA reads TGTGCCAGCAGCTTGGGACAGGGGCCGGAAAAACTGTTTTTT. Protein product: CASSLGQGPEKLFF. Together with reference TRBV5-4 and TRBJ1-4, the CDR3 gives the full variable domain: ETGVTQSPTHLIKTRGQQVTLRCSSQSGHNTVSWYQQALGQGPQFIFQYYREEENGRGNFPPRFSGLQFPNYSSELNVNALELDDSALYLCASSLGQGPEKLFFGSGTQLSVL.

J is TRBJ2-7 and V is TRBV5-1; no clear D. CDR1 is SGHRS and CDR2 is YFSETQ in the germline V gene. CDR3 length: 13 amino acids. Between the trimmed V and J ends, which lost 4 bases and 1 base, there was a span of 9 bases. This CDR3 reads CASSLIPSYEQYF. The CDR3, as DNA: TGCGCCAGCAGCCTTATTCCTTCCTACGAGCAGTACTTC.

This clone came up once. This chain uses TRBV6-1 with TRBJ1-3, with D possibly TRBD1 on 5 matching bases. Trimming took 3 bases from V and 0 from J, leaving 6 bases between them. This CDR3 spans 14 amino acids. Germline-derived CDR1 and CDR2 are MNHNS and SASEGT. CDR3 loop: CASSEGHSGNTIYF. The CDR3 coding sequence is TGTGCCAGCAGTGAGGGGCACTCTGGAAACACCATATATTTT.

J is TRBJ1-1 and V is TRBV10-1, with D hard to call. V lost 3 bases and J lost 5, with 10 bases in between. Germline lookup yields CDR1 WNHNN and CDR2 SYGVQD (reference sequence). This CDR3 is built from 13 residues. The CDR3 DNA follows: TGCGCCAGCAGTGATGGCCCCAGGACTGAAGCTTTCTTT. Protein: CASSDGPRTEAFF.

DNA of the CDR3: TGCGCCAGCAGCCAGACCGCAGCGGGGGCTACCTACGAGCAGTACTTC. Residues: CASSQTAAGATYEQYF. The rearrangement uses TRBV4-1 and TRBJ2-7; 8 nucleotides match TRBD2. Germline CDR1 reads MGHRA; CDR2 reads YSYEKL. V was clipped by 3 bases and J by 2 bases; unmatched bases: 9. This CDR3 has 16 amino acids.

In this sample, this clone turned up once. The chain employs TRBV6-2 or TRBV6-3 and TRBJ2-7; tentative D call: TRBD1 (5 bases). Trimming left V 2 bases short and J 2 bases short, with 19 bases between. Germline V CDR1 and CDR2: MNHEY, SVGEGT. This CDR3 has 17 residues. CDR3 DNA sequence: TGTGCCAGCAGTTACATACAAGGACACAAGCTTACCTACGAGCAGTACTTC. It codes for CASSYIQGHKLTYEQYF.